The source of this T cell receptor beta chain is a study of B cell selection in AIRE deficiency. To note about this clone: Its antigen is unknown.

Findings and caveats of the study: With only TCRbeta sequenced, under 45% of shared healthy Treg sequences overlapped Tconv. Healthy donors alone shared approximately 30% of several thousand Treg sequences; patients alone 8.5% to 10%. Patient Tconv cells held approximately 30% of Treg sequences shared by healthy donors. Shared Treg sequences were biased toward short CDR3s with few non-templated nucleotide insertions.

Sorting defined conventional CD4 T cells as CD4+CD127+. Germline CDR1 is SGHNT and CDR2 is YYREEE (reference sequence). CDR3 length: 14 amino acids. Trimming cost V 3 bases and J 4 bases, with 14 bases left between them. Libraries were prepared by immunoSEQ multiplex PCR; TCRdb keeps only in-frame clonotypes and omits some of them. The sample gives tens of thousands of clones, approximately 97% of which show up once; 0.3% is in the top ten. The chain carries TRBV5-4 and TRBJ2-7, with D perhaps TRBD1 (5 bases). The sample consisted of conventional CD4+ T cells sorted from PBMCs. This TCR derives from a human donor with AIRE deficiency. The CDR3 bases are TGTGCCAGCAGCTATGACAGTGGCCCTTACGAGCAGTACTTC. Translating gives CASSYDSGPYEQYF. The entire variable domain, with the rest obtained from reference TRBV5-4 and TRBJ2-7, is as follows: ETGVTQSPTHLIKTRGQQVTLRCSSQSGHNTVSWYQQALGQGPQFIFQYYREEENGRGNFPPRFSGLQFPNYSSELNVNALELDDSALYLCASSYDSGPYEQYFGPGTRLTVT.